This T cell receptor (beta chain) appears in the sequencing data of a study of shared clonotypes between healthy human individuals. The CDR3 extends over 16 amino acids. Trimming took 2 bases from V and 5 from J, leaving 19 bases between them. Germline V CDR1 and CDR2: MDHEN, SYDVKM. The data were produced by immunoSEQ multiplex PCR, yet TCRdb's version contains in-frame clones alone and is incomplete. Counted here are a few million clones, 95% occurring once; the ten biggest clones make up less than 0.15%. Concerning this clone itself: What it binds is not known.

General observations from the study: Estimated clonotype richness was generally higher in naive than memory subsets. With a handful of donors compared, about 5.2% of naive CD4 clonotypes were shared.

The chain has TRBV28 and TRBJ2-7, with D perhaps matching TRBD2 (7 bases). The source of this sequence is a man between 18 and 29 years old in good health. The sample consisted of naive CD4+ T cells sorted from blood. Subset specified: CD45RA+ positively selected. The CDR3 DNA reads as TGTGCCAGCAGTTTAAACTTGGGAGGGGGTTTACACGAGCAGTACTTC. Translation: CASSLNLGGGLHEQYF.